One sample yielded the 4 T cell receptor beta chains listed below, sequenced in a study of blood T cell repertoires in COVID-19. The data were produced by immunoSEQ multiplex PCR, yet TCRdb's version contains in-frame clones alone and is incomplete. The table includes 150,000 or so clones, 80% to 90% detected once. The specimen sequenced was peripheral blood. These receptors came from a man between 18 and 29 years old with COVID-19, enrolled during active disease.

In the case of this clone: Germline is not matched at one junction end, which may reflect a read error. The chain has TRBV2 and TRBJ1-4; D is undetermined. This CDR3 is 14 amino acids long. CDR1 and CDR2 from the germline V gene are SNHLY and FYNNEI. The DNA of the CDR3 is TGTGCCAGCACCATCAACGGAGTAAGCGGCGAACTGCTTTTT. Protein: CASTINGVSGELLF.

The chain couples TRBV7-6 to TRBJ2-7, with D maybe TRBD1 (6 bases). This CDR3 contains 15 residues. From germline, CDR1 is SGHVS and CDR2 FNYEAQ. The ends were cut back, 0 bases at V and 4 bases at J, with 13 bases in the middle. The CDR3 loop reads CASSLAAGEGYEQYF. The CDR3 nucleotides are TGTGCCAGCAGCTTAGCGGCAGGGGAAGGGTACGAGCAGTACTTC.

This chain uses TRBV28 with TRBJ2-7, with 8 nucleotides matching TRBD1. The J segment lost 2 bases and the V segment lost 7 bases, leaving 10 bases of the junction unmatched. In germline, CDR1 is MDHEN, CDR2 SYDVKM. The CDR3 sequence is 15 residues long. The CDR3 reads CASTPVQGAAYEQYF. Written as DNA, the CDR3 is TGTGCCAGCACCCCAGTCCAGGGGGCAGCCTACGAGCAGTACTTC.

This clone was detected only a few times. This sequence joins TRBV2 and TRBJ1-2; D may be TRBD1 (6 bases). V lost 6 bases to trimming and J lost 2 bases, with 13 bases between them. CDR1 and CDR2 from the germline V gene are SNHLY and FYNNEI. The CDR3 contains 14 residues. CDR3 loop: CASRPTGQNYGYTF. CDR3 bases: TGTGCCAGCAGGCCAACAGGGCAAAACTATGGCTACACCTTC.